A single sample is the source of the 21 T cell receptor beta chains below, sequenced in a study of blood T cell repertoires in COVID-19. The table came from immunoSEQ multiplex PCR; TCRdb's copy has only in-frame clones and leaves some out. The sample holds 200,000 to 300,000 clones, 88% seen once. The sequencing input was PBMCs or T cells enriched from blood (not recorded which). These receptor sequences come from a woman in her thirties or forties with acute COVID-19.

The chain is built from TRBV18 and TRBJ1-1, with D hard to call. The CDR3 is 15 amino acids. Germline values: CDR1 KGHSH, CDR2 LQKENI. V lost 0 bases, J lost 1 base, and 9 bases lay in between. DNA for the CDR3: TGTGCCAGCTCACCACCGTCGAGCAAGAACACTGAAGCTTTCTTT. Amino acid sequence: CASSPPSSKNTEAFF.

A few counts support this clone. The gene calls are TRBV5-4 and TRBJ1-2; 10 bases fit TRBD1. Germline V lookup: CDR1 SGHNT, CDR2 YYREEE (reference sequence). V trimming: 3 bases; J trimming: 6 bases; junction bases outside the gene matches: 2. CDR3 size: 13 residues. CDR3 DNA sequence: TGTGCCAGCAGCTCGGGACAGGGGCATGGCTACACCTTC. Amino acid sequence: CASSSGQGHGYTF.

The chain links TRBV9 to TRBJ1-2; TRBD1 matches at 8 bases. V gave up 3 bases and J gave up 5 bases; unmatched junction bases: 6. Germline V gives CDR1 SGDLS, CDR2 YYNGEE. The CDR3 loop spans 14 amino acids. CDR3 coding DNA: TGTGCCAGCAGCGGACCAGGGGGCTGGTATGGCTACACCTTC. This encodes CASSGPGGWYGYTF. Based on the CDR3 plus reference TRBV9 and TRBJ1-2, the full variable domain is DSGVTQTPKHLITATGQRVTLRCSPRSGDLSVYWYQQSLDQGLQFLIQYYNGEERAKGNILERFSAQQFPDLHSELNLSSLELGDSALYFCASSGPGGWYGYTFGSGTRLTVV.

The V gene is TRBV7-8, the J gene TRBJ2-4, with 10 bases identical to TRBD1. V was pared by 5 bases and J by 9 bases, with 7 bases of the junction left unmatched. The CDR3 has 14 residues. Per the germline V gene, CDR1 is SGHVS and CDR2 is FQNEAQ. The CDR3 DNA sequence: TGTGCCAGCAGCCGAGGACAGGGGGGCAGCATTCAGTACTTC. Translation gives CASSRGQGGSIQYF.

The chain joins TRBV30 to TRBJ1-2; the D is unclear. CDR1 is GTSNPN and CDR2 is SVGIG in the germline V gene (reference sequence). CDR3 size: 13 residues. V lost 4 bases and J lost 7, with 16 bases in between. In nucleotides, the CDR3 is TGTGCCTGGACCCTCGGGGAGGGAGGTGGCTACACCTTC. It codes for CAWTLGEGGGYTF.

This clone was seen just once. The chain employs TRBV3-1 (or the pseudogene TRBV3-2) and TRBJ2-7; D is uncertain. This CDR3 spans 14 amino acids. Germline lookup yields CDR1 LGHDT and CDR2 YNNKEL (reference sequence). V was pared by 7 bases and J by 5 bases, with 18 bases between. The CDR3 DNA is TGTGCCAGCACCTCGGATGGAGCCCCCCACGAGCAGTACTTC. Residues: CASTSDGAPHEQYF.

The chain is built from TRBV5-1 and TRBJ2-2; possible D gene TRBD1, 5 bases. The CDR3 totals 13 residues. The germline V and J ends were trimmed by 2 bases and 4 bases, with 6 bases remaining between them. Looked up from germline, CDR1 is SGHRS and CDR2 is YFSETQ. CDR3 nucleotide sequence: TGCGCCAGCAGCTTCAGGGTCACCGGGGAGCTGTTTTTT. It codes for CASSFRVTGELFF.

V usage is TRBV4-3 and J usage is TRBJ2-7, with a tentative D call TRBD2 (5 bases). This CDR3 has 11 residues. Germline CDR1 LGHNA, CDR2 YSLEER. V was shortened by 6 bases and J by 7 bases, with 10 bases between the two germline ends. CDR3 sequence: CASSVGSEQYF. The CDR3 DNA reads TGCGCCAGCAGTGTAGGGAGTGAGCAGTACTTC.

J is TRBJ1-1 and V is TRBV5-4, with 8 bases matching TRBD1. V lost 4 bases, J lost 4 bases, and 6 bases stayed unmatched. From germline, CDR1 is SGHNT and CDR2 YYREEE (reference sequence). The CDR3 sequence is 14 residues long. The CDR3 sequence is CASSPGQGFTEAFF. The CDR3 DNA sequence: TGTGCCAGCAGCCCAGGACAGGGTTTCACTGAAGCTTTCTTT.

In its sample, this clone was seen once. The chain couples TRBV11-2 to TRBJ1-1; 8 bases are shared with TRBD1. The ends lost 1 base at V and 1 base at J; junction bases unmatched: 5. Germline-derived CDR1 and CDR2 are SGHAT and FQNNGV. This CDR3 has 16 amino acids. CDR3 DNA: TGTGCCAGCAGCTTAGGGCAGGGGGCGAGGAACACTGAAGCTTTCTTT. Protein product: CASSLGQGARNTEAFF. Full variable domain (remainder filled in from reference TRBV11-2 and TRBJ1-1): EAGVAQSPRYKIIEKRQSVAFWCNPISGHATLYWYQQILGQGPKLLIQFQNNGVVDDSQLPKDRFSAERLKGVDSTLKIQPAKLEDSAVYLCASSLGQGARNTEAFFGQGTRLTVV.

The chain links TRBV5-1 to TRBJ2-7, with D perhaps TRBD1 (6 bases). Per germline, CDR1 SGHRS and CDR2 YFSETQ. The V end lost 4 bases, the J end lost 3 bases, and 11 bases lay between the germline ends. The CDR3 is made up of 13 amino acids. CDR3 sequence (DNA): TGCGCCAGCAGCCACGGACAGAACTACGAGCAGTACTTC. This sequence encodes CASSHGQNYEQYF.

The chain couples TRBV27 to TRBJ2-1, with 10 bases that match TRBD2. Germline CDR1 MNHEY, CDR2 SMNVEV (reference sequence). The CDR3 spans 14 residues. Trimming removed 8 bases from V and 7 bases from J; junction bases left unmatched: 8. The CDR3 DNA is TGTGCCAGCGGAGCGGGGGGGGGCCCGAATGAGCAGTTCTTC. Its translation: CASGAGGGPNEQFF.

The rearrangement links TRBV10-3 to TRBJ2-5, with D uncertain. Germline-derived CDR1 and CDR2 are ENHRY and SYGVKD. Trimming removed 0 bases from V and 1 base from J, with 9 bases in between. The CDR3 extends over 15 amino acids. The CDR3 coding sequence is TGTGCCATCAGTGAGTCGGCTTCCGCCCAAGAGACCCAGTACTTC. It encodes CAISESASAQETQYF.

The CDR3 sequence: CASSSTGRTDTDTQYF. The CDR3 DNA sequence: TGTGCCAGCAGCTCCACAGGGCGAACAGACACAGATACGCAGTATTTT. This chain connects TRBV5-4 to TRBJ2-3, with a tentative D call TRBD1 (6 bases). The V end lost 3 bases, the J end lost 2 bases, and 16 bases lay between the germline ends. Germline values: CDR1 SGHNT, CDR2 YYREEE (reference sequence). The CDR3 is made up of 16 amino acids.

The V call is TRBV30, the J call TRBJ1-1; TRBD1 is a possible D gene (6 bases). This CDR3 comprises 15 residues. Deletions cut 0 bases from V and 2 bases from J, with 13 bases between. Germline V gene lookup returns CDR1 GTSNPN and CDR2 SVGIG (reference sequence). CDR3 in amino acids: CAWSVSRGPNTEAFF. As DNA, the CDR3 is TGTGCCTGGAGTGTAAGCAGGGGACCCAACACTGAAGCTTTCTTT.

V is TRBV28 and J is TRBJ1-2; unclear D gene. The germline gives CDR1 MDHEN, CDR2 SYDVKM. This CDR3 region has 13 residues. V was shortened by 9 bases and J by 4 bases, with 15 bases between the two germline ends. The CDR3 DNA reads TGTGCCAGTAGGGAGAGGATGCTCTATGGCTACACCTTC. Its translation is CASRERMLYGYTF.

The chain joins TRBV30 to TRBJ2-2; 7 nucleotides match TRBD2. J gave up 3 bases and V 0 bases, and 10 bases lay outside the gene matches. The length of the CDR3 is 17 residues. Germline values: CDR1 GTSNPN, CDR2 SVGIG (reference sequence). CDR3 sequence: CAWSVRASGAYTGELFF. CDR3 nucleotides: TGTGCCTGGAGTGTACGGGCGAGCGGGGCCTACACCGGGGAGCTGTTTTTT.

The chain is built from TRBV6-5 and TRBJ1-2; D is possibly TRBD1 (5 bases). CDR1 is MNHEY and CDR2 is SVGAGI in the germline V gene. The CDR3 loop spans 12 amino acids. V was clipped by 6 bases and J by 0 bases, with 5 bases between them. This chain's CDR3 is CASRTANYGYTF. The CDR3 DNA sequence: TGTGCCAGCAGGACAGCTAACTATGGCTACACCTTC.

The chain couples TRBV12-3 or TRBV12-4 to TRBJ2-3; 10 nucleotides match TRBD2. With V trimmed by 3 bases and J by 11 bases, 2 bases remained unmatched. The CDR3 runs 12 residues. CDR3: CASSFSSGRQYF. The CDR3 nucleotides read TGTGCCAGCAGTTTCTCTAGCGGGAGGCAGTATTTT.

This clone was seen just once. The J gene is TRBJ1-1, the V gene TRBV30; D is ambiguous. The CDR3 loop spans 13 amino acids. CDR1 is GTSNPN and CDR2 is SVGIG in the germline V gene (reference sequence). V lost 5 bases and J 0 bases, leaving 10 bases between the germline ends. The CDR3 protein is CAWGGSLNTEAFF. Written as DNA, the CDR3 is TGTGCCTGGGGAGGGAGCCTGAACACTGAAGCTTTCTTT.

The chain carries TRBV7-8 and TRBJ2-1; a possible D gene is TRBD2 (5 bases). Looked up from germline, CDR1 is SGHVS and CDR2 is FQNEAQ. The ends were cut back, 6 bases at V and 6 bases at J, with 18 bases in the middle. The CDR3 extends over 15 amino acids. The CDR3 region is CASRSGVSPGNEQFF. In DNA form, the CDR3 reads TGTGCCAGCAGATCCGGGGTCTCCCCCGGCAATGAGCAGTTCTTC.